The 18 T cell receptor beta chains presented below share a single source sample, sequenced in a study of cytomegalovirus exposure and HLA in healthy donors. It was with 60 Vbeta and 13 Jbeta primers that the PCR ran. Only in-frame clones appear in the TCRdb table, and some are missing; sequencing was by immunoSEQ multiplex PCR. In total, the table holds about 52,000 clones. Sample: PBMCs. All receptors come from a woman aged 55-70 years in good health and CMV-seropositive.

V usage is TRBV7-9 and J usage is TRBJ1-5; no firm D call. V gave up 1 base and J gave up 7 bases, with 5 bases separating them. The CDR3 runs to 12 residues. Germline values: CDR1 SEHNR, CDR2 FQNEAQ (reference sequence). In nucleotides, the CDR3 is TGTGCCAGCAGCTTAGTTGAGCAGCCCCAGCATTTT. Amino acids: CASSLVEQPQHF.

The V call is TRBV5-1, the J call TRBJ1-5; 10 positions agree with TRBD1. This CDR3 is 15 amino acids long. The V segment lost 3 bases and the J segment 2 bases; nucleotides outside the gene matches: 2. Per germline, CDR1 SGHRS and CDR2 YFSETQ. The CDR3 reads CASSSGTGGNQPQHF. CDR3 DNA: TGCGCCAGCAGCTCCGGGACAGGGGGCAATCAGCCCCAGCATTTT.

This rearrangement joins TRBV7-8 to TRBJ2-7, with 8 bases that match TRBD1. The V gene's germline CDR1 is SGHVS and CDR2 FQNEAQ. The CDR3 is 15 amino acids. The junction had 8 bases not matched to a gene; V was cut back by 5 bases and J by 2 bases. The CDR3 protein is CASSARQGSAYEQYF. The DNA for the CDR3 is TGTGCCAGCAGCGCCCGACAGGGGAGCGCCTACGAGCAGTACTTC.

This chain joins TRBV19 and TRBJ2-3; a possible D gene is TRBD1 (5 bases). CDR3 length equals 13 residues. V was trimmed by 3 bases and J by 3 bases, leaving 7 bases between them. Germline V lookup: CDR1 LNHDA, CDR2 SQIVND (reference sequence). The CDR3 coding sequence is TGTGCCAGTAGTATCCAGGGTACAGATACGCAGTATTTT. As protein: CASSIQGTDTQYF.

Written as DNA, the CDR3 is TGCAGCGTTGGAAGCCCGGGACAGGGAGACTATGGCTACACCTTC. This encodes CSVGSPGQGDYGYTF. This rearrangement joins TRBV29-1 to TRBJ1-2; 9 bases match TRBD1. This CDR3 has 15 residues. V was pared by 4 bases and J by 3 bases, with 9 bases of the junction left unmatched. Looked up from germline, CDR1 is SQVTM and CDR2 is ANQGSEA.

V is TRBV29-1 and J is TRBJ1-4, with D perhaps TRBD1 (5 bases). The germline V and J ends were trimmed by 1 base and 10 bases, with 13 bases remaining between them. The V gene's germline CDR1 is SQVTM and CDR2 ANQGSEA. The CDR3 sequence is 13 residues long. The CDR3 DNA reads TGCAGCGTTGAAGGGGGGACTGATCGAAAACTGTTTTTT. Translation: CSVEGGTDRKLFF.

The chain has TRBV10-1 and TRBJ1-1; D is perhaps TRBD1 (6 bases). The CDR3 is 14 amino acids. Germline V lookup: CDR1 WNHNN, CDR2 SYGVQD (reference sequence). The ends were cut back, 4 bases at V and 0 bases at J, with 9 bases in the middle. Written as DNA, the CDR3 is TGCGCCAGCAGTGCAGACAGGTTGAACACTGAAGCTTTCTTT. This codes for CASSADRLNTEAFF.

The CDR3, as DNA: TGCAGCGTTTCCTTGGACAGGGAGAACACTGAAGCTTTCTTT. Its protein is CSVSLDRENTEAFF. J is TRBJ1-1 and V is TRBV29-1; 8 nucleotides line up with TRBD1. Germline trimming cut 5 bases from V and 1 base from J; bases unmatched to any gene: 6. The CDR3 runs to 14 residues. Germline V CDR1 and CDR2: SQVTM, ANQGSEA.

Turning to this clone: A junction boundary mismatches the germline segment, possibly from a read error. The J gene is TRBJ1-2, the V gene TRBV9; D is possibly TRBD1 (5 bases). Germline lookup yields CDR1 SGDLS and CDR2 YYNGEE. The CDR3 covers 15 residues. DNA of the CDR3: TGTGCCAGCAGCGTAATATACGAGGTCAGGGACTTTATTAGCTTC. Protein sequence: CASSVIYEVRDFISF.

The gene calls are TRBV5-1 and TRBJ2-7, with 8 bases aligning to TRBD2. J gave up 7 bases and V 4 bases, and 13 bases lay outside the gene matches. CDR1 is SGHRS, CDR2 YFSETQ, per germline. The CDR3 runs to 15 residues. The CDR3 protein is CASSREERGPSEQYF. The CDR3 bases are TGCGCCAGCAGCCGCGAGGAGCGGGGGCCCTCAGAGCAGTACTTC.

The V and J genes are TRBV10-3 and TRBJ2-5; D gene unclear. CDR3 length: 14 amino acids. Trimming removed 0 bases from V and 5 bases from J, with 10 bases in between. Germline CDR1 and CDR2: ENHRY and SYGVKD. The CDR3 region is CAISESTQRETQYF. The CDR3 bases are TGTGCCATCAGTGAGTCGACCCAGAGGGAGACCCAGTACTTC.

CDR3 coding DNA: TGTGCCATCAAGATACAGGGACACACTGAAGCTTTCTTT. Protein: CAIKIQGHTEAFF. The rearrangement uses TRBV10-3 and TRBJ1-1, with a possible D match to TRBD1 (6 bases). Germline V gene sequence: CDR1 ENHRY, CDR2 SYGVKD. V lost 7 bases and J 3 bases, leaving 12 bases between the germline ends. CDR3 length: 13 amino acids.

This rearrangement joins TRBV4-1 to TRBJ1-3; 9 nucleotides agree with TRBD1. Germline V gives CDR1 MGHRA, CDR2 YSYEKL. The CDR3 is 16 amino acids. The V segment lost 3 bases and the J segment 2 bases; nucleotides outside the gene matches: 5. CDR3 protein: CASSQQQGAAGNTIYF. The CDR3 DNA reads as TGCGCCAGCAGCCAGCAACAGGGGGCCGCTGGAAACACCATATATTTT.

The genes are TRBV11-3 and TRBJ2-2, with a tentative D call TRBD1 (5 bases). V dropped 5 bases and J dropped 6 bases, with 19 bases sitting between them. The CDR3 totals 16 residues. Germline CDR1 reads SGHNT; CDR2 reads YENEEA. CDR3 in DNA: TGTGCCAGCAGCCGATCGGAGTTAAGGGGCCCCGGGGAGCTGTTTTTT. It yields the protein CASSRSELRGPGELFF.

This chain uses TRBV7-2 with TRBJ1-3; D is uncertain. The CDR3 length is 12 residues. The V end was cut by 5 bases, the J end by 2 bases, with 4 bases between. Germline V gives CDR1 SGHTA, CDR2 FQGNSA. The CDR3 nucleotides are TGTGCCAGCAGCCATCCTGGAAACACCATATATTTT. The encoded protein is CASSHPGNTIYF.

The chain is built from TRBV19 and TRBJ1-5; D is possibly TRBD1 (6 bases). This CDR3 spans 17 amino acids. In germline, CDR1 is LNHDA, CDR2 SQIVND (reference sequence). V shed 3 bases and J shed 3 bases, with 18 bases lying between them. The CDR3 loop reads CASSMRGGRGDNQPQHF. Here the CDR3 DNA reads TGTGCCAGTAGTATGAGGGGGGGCAGGGGTGACAATCAGCCCCAGCATTTT.

This chain links TRBV10-2 with TRBJ1-5; 10 bases match TRBD1. Germline values: CDR1 WSHSY, CDR2 SAAADI. CDR3 length equals 16 residues. J lost 4 bases, V lost 7 bases, and 10 bases had no gene match. The CDR3 bases are TGCGCCAGCACCAGAGGGGACAGGGGAGGAAATCAGCCCCAGCATTTT. Protein sequence: CASTRGDRGGNQPQHF.

The rearrangement joins TRBV9 to TRBJ1-6; 7 bases map to TRBD1. V dropped 4 bases and J dropped 10; count of bases not matched to a gene: 8. The CDR3 consists of 14 residues. Germline V gene sequence: CDR1 SGDLS, CDR2 YYNGEE. The CDR3 region is CASSPGTAPSPLHF. The CDR3 coding sequence is TGTGCCAGCAGCCCGGGGACAGCTCCCTCACCCCTCCACTTT. Drawing the rest from reference TRBV9 and TRBJ1-6, the complete variable domain is DSGVTQTPKHLITATGQRVTLRCSPRSGDLSVYWYQQSLDQGLQFLIQYYNGEERAKGNILERFSAQQFPDLHSELNLSSLELGDSALYFCASSPGTAPSPLHFGNGTRLTVT.